These 27 T cell receptor beta chains were all obtained from the same sample, sequenced in a study of beta chain features in type 1 diabetes. The isolated RNA, all of it, was reverse transcribed, so expressed TCRB transcripts were what got sequenced. Here immunoSEQ multiplex PCR was the method, and the copy in TCRdb shows in-frame clones only, minus some. The profile shows tens of thousands of clones, around 63% of them singletons. No cognate antigen is known for these TCRs. Whole-study results and caveats: Moderately but significantly shorter TCRB CDR3s were found in Type 1 diabetes patients in all four CD4+ subsets.

The material sequenced was Tregs from blood. The origin of the receptors is a man between 25 and 39 years old with type 1 diabetes. Some clones in this sample may be carry-over from other donors' samples.

For this clone: This CDR3 is also generated by other DNA sequences in the sample. The V and J genes are TRBV2 and TRBJ1-6, with a tentative D call TRBD1 (5 bases). V was clipped by 2 bases and J by 14 bases, with 16 bases between them. CDR1 and CDR2 from the germline V gene are SNHLY and FYNNEI. The CDR3 sequence is 14 residues long. CDR3 region: CASSEQTGDIALHF. The CDR3 nucleotides read TGTGCCAGCAGTGAACAGACGGGGGATATAGCCCTCCACTTT.

This chain connects TRBV11-2 to TRBJ2-5; no definite D call. The ends were cut back, 4 bases at V and 4 bases at J, with 10 bases in the middle. The CDR3 spans 13 residues. Germline V gives CDR1 SGHAT, CDR2 FQNNGV. This CDR3 is CASSSPSGETQYF. In DNA, the CDR3 is TGTGCCAGCAGCTCCCCCTCCGGAGAGACCCAGTACTTC.

The chain combines TRBV18 with TRBJ1-2; D unclear. CDR1 is KGHSH and CDR2 is LQKENI in the germline V gene. The CDR3 consists of 12 residues. The V end lost 0 bases, the J end lost 8 bases, and 7 bases lay between the germline ends. The CDR3 region has the DNA TGTGCCAGCTCACCACCGATCCAGGGCTACACCTTC. Translated: CASSPPIQGYTF. The full variable domain, its missing parts supplied by reference TRBV18 and TRBJ1-2, is NAGVMQNPRHLVRRRGQEARLRCSPMKGHSHVYWYRQLPEEGLKFMVYLQKENIIDESGMPKERFSAEFPKEGPSILRIQQVVRGDSAAYFCASSPPIQGYTFGSGTRLTVV.

This clone was found a few times. The chain has TRBV5-5 and TRBJ1-1, with 9 nucleotides matching TRBD1. Germline lookup yields CDR1 SGHKS and CDR2 YYEKEE (reference sequence). CDR3 length: 14 amino acids. V lost 2 bases to trimming and J lost 7 bases; unmatched junction nucleotides: 6. The CDR3 sequence is CASSFDRGYGEAFF. The CDR3 DNA is TGTGCCAGCAGCTTCGACAGGGGGTACGGTGAAGCTTTCTTT.

This clone was detected a few times. The V gene is TRBV15, the J gene TRBJ1-1, with D perhaps TRBD1 (6 bases). Germline loops: CDR1 LNHNV, CDR2 YYDKDF (reference sequence). The CDR3 loop spans 14 amino acids. Trimming took off 5 bases at V and 4 bases at J, with 14 bases between the two ends. The CDR3 reads CATSRYREGTEAFF. The CDR3, as DNA: TGTGCCACCAGCCGTTACAGGGAGGGCACTGAAGCTTTCTTT.

V is TRBV6-5 and J is TRBJ2-1; 9 bases are shared with TRBD2. V trimming: 4 bases; J trimming: 7 bases; junction bases outside the gene matches: 8. The germline gives CDR1 MNHEY, CDR2 SVGAGI. The CDR3 sequence is 15 residues long. DNA for the CDR3: TGTGCCAGCAGTTTTACCGGGACTAGCAAGAATGAGCAGTTCTTC. Translated, it gives CASSFTGTSKNEQFF.

This clone was seen a few times. The rearrangement links TRBV7-2 to TRBJ1-6; D not certain. The CDR3 has 16 residues. Germline CDR1 is SGHTA and CDR2 is FQGNSA. The V end lost 6 bases, the J end lost 0 bases, and 12 bases lay between the germline ends. In DNA form, the CDR3 reads TGTGCCAGCAGTCGACACATGAGCTCCTATAATTCACCCCTCCACTTT. It translates to CASSRHMSSYNSPLHF.

The chain has TRBV2 and TRBJ1-1; D is uncertain. The CDR3 contains 12 residues. Germline values: CDR1 SNHLY, CDR2 FYNNEI. The V and J ends lost 4 bases and 5 bases respectively, with 8 bases between them. CDR3 sequence: CASSAQRTEAFF. CDR3 bases: TGTGCCAGCAGTGCCCAGAGGACTGAAGCTTTCTTT.

The chain joins TRBV19 to TRBJ2-3; no clear D gene. CDR3 size: 14 residues. The germline V gene encodes CDR1 LNHDA and CDR2 SQIVND (reference sequence). Trimming removed 7 bases at V and 1 base at J, with 12 bases between. CDR3 residues: CASNRLVGTDTQYF. CDR3 in DNA: TGTGCCAGTAACCGACTGGTTGGCACAGATACGCAGTATTTT.

The genes are TRBV18 and TRBJ1-6, with TRBD1 matching 9 bases. Germline V CDR1 and CDR2: KGHSH, LQKENI. This CDR3 region has 17 residues. Germline trimming cut 2 bases from V and 8 bases from J; bases unmatched to any gene: 10. The CDR3 region has the DNA TGTGCCAGCTCACCAGGAGGGGGACAGGGAACATATTCACCCCTCCACTTT. It yields the protein CASSPGGGQGTYSPLHF. Supplemented by reference TRBV18 and TRBJ1-6, the full variable domain reads NAGVMQNPRHLVRRRGQEARLRCSPMKGHSHVYWYRQLPEEGLKFMVYLQKENIIDESGMPKERFSAEFPKEGPSILRIQQVVRGDSAAYFCASSPGGGQGTYSPLHFGNGTRLTVT.

The chain carries TRBV6-5 and TRBJ2-1, with 9 bases identical to TRBD2. Germline loops: CDR1 MNHEY, CDR2 SVGAGI. V trimming: 5 bases; J trimming: 2 bases; junction bases outside the gene matches: 4. This CDR3 comprises 15 residues. The CDR3 protein is CASSNLAGAYNEQFF. CDR3 DNA sequence: TGTGCCAGCAGTAACTTAGCGGGGGCCTACAATGAGCAGTTCTTC.

This chain uses TRBV2 with TRBJ1-2; TRBD1 matches at 9 bases. In germline, CDR1 is SNHLY, CDR2 FYNNEI. V dropped 5 bases and J dropped 5; count of bases not matched to a gene: 9. The CDR3 is 15 amino acids. The CDR3 sequence is CASSKMGQGDYGYTF. DNA for the CDR3: TGTGCCAGCAGTAAAATGGGACAGGGAGATTATGGCTACACCTTC.

This chain joins TRBV29-1 and TRBJ1-2; tentative D call: TRBD1 (6 bases). Germline V gene lookup returns CDR1 SQVTM and CDR2 ANQGSEA. The CDR3 is made up of 13 amino acids. Trimming took off 4 bases at V and 4 bases at J, with 13 bases between the two ends. The CDR3 reads CSVAKGDGYGYTF. The CDR3, as DNA: TGCAGCGTTGCCAAGGGGGACGGCTATGGCTACACCTTC. Full variable domain (rest looked up from reference TRBV29-1 and TRBJ1-2): SAVISQKPSRDICQRGTSLTIQCQVDSQVTMMFWYRQQPGQSLTLIATANQGSEATYESGFVIDKFPISRPNLTFSTLTVSNMSPEDSSIYLCSVAKGDGYGYTFGSGTRLTVV.

The J gene is TRBJ1-1, the V gene TRBV5-6; D gene ambiguous. The V and J ends lost 1 base and 11 bases respectively, with 15 bases between them. The CDR3 extends over 13 amino acids. Per the germline V gene, CDR1 is SGHDT and CDR2 is YYEEEE. The CDR3 DNA follows: TGTGCCAGCAGCTTGTTTTCGGAGGTCGTGGCTTTCTTT. The encoded protein is CASSLFSEVVAFF.

This chain uses TRBV6-5 with TRBJ2-2; 7 bases match TRBD2. The CDR3 is 16 amino acids. V trimming: 6 bases; J trimming: 3 bases; junction bases outside the gene matches: 10. Germline V CDR1 and CDR2: MNHEY, SVGAGI. The CDR3 region has the DNA TGTGCCAGCAGCTACGCGAGCGGGGCAGACACCGGGGAGCTGTTTTTT. As protein: CASSYASGADTGELFF.

The chain uses TRBV5-1 and TRBJ2-7; D possibly corresponds to TRBD1 (6 bases). This CDR3 has 13 amino acids. V lost 6 bases, J lost 5 bases, and 15 bases lay in between. Germline V CDR1 and CDR2: SGHRS, YFSETQ. The CDR3 here is CASNLQGYDEQYF. DNA for the CDR3: TGCGCCAGCAACTTACAGGGCTACGACGAGCAGTACTTC.

The chain combines TRBV14 with TRBJ1-1, with 9 bases fitting TRBD1. CDR1 is SGHDN and CDR2 is FVKESK in the germline V gene. V dropped 4 bases and J dropped 1; count of bases not matched to a gene: 4. The CDR3 is 15 amino acids. CDR3 region: CASSPQGAGNTEAFF. CDR3 nucleotide sequence: TGTGCCAGCAGCCCACAGGGGGCCGGGAACACTGAAGCTTTCTTT.

Comment on this clone: The conserved phenylalanine or tryptophan normally closing the CDR3 is absent here, so this likely arose from a read error. No DNA is shown, since the ends of the CDR3 on it are uncertain; the CDR3 is the one TCRdb lists. The chain recombines TRBV7-9 with TRBJ2-3; TRBD1 reflects the table's D call only, with no check against the DNA. Looked up from germline, CDR1 is SEHNR and CDR2 is FQNEAQ (reference sequence). The CDR3 comprises 13 residues, both ends counted. This chain's CDR3 is CASSSLWDRQIPL.

This sequence joins TRBV2 and TRBJ2-4; a weak D match, TRBD1 (7 bases). CDR1 and CDR2 from the germline V gene are SNHLY and FYNNEI. There are 18 residues in the CDR3. V was cut by 2 bases and J by 2 bases, with 19 bases left in between. The CDR3 DNA reads TGTGCCAGCAGTGAACGGCGGGGCAGGGGGGCAACCAAAAACATTCAGTACTTC. This codes for CASSERRGRGATKNIQYF.

The DNA for the CDR3 is TGTGCCAGCAGCGCAGGGGGTCAGCCCCAGCATTTT. Encoded protein: CASSAGGQPQHF. The chain couples TRBV5-5 to TRBJ1-5; TRBD1 agrees at 7 bases. The CDR3 loop spans 12 amino acids. The germline V gene encodes CDR1 SGHKS and CDR2 YYEKEE (reference sequence). After removal of 4 bases from V and 6 bases from J, the junction contained 1 base not matched to a gene.

The V gene is TRBV23-1, the J gene TRBJ2-5, with unresolved D. TRBV23-1 is treated as an ORF (open reading frame) with a function not yet certain. The CDR3 loop spans 11 amino acids. V lost 9 bases and J 9 bases, leaving 14 bases between the germline ends. For the CDR3, the DNA is TGCGCCAGAGAAGAGCCTGCGGCCCAGTACTTC. Its protein is CAREEPAAQYF.

V gene TRBV7-9 combines with J gene TRBJ2-7; D is possibly TRBD1 (8 bases). The CDR3 consists of 16 residues. CDR1 is SEHNR, CDR2 FQNEAQ, per germline (reference sequence). Trimming removed 5 bases from V and 4 bases from J, with 21 bases in between. The CDR3 reads CASSRGVGTGLYEQYF. The CDR3 nucleotides are TGTGCCAGCAGCCGGGGGGTGGGGACAGGACTTTACGAGCAGTACTTC.

This clone occurred a few times. V usage is TRBV28 and J usage is TRBJ2-3; 10 bases agree with TRBD2. V gave up 8 bases and J gave up 6 bases; unmatched junction bases: 11. The CDR3 is 15 amino acids. Per germline, CDR1 MDHEN and CDR2 SYDVKM. The CDR3 sequence is CASSQRGGGKDTQYF. The CDR3 DNA is TGTGCCAGCTCCCAGCGGGGGGGCGGAAAGGATACGCAGTATTTT.

The rearrangement uses TRBV7-8 and TRBJ2-5, with a possible D match to TRBD2 (5 bases). The CDR3 has 14 amino acids. Trimming shortened V by 6 bases and J by 13 bases, and 24 bases separated the two germline ends. Germline assignment: CDR1 SGHVS and CDR2 FQNEAQ. The CDR3, as DNA: TGTGCCAGCAGGCGTGGACCGGGATCTCCCACGGTGTACTTC. Translated, it gives CASRRGPGSPTVYF. The variable domain in full, with the rest retrieved from reference TRBV7-8 and TRBJ2-5, is GAGVSQSPRYKVAKRGQDVALRCDPISGHVSLFWYQQALGQGPEFLTYFQNEAQLDKSGLPSDRFFAERPEGSVSTLKIQRTQQEDSAVYLCASRRGPGSPTVYFGPGTRLLVL.

CDR3: CASSRGEYDRYQETQYF. The CDR3 coding sequence is TGTGCCAGCAGCCGAGGGGAATACGACAGGTACCAAGAGACCCAGTACTTC. V gene TRBV7-9 combines with J gene TRBJ2-5; D is possibly TRBD1 (6 bases). CDR1 and CDR2 (germline): SEHNR, FQNEAQ (reference sequence). The CDR3 runs 17 residues. V gave up 5 bases and J gave up 0 bases, with 19 bases separating them.

V and J are TRBV6-5 and TRBJ1-6; a possible D gene is TRBD1 (6 bases). The CDR3 consists of 13 residues. Germline V CDR1 and CDR2: MNHEY, SVGAGI. V was pared by 4 bases and J by 7 bases, with 8 bases between. The CDR3 DNA reads as TGTGCCAGCAGTTCCCAGGGGAATTCACCCCTCCACTTT. It encodes CASSSQGNSPLHF.

V and J are TRBV10-3 and TRBJ2-7; 8 bases fit TRBD1. The CDR3 has 14 amino acids. J was trimmed by 1 base and V by 7 bases; bases with no gene match: 6. CDR1 and CDR2 from the germline V gene are ENHRY and SYGVKD. In nucleotides, the CDR3 is TGTGCCATCAAGTACGGACAGGGTTCCTACGAGCAGTACTTC. It codes for CAIKYGQGSYEQYF.